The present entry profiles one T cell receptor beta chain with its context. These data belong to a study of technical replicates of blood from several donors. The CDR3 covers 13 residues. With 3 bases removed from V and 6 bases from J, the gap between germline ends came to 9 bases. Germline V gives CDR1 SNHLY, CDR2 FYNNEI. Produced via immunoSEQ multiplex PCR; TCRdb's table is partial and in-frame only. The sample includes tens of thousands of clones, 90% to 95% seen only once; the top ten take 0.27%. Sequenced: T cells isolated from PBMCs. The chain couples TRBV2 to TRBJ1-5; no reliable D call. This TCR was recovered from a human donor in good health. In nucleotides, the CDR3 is TGTGCCAGCAGTGACAGGTTCTCTCAGCCCCAGCATTTT. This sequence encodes CASSDRFSQPQHF.